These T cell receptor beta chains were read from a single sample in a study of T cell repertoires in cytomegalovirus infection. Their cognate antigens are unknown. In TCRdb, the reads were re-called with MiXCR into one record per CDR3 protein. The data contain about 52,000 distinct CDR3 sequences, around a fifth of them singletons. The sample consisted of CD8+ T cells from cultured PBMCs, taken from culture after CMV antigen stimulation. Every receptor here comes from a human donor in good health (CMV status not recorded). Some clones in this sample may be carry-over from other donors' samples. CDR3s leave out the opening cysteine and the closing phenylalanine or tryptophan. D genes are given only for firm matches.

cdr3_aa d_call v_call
ASSRTGNTEAF - TRBV6-4
ASSLVVLFRELGGELF - TRBV7-8
ASSLIPTGKSYEQY TRBD1 TRBV27
AWSSDLVWFDTQY - TRBV30
ASSQETGNEKLF - TRBV3-1
ASSLEKDPQH - TRBV7-9
ASSSNSNQPQH - TRBV7-6
ASSEAGTSEQF - TRBV2
ASGWEGDGPMNTEAF - TRBV12-5
ASSYSTETQY - TRBV6-5
ASSIVPVNTEAF - TRBV27
ASSLRVDEQF - TRBV5-6
SVALAGSYNEQF TRBD2 TRBV29-1
ASSLDSNQPQH - TRBV5-4
ASSLDHRVSYNEQF - TRBV7-9
ASSKNRENGELF - TRBV7-6
ASSATGYRALHSGNTIY TRBD1 TRBV7-9
ASSQDKDTQY - TRBV4-1
ASSLSQGTGNTIY - TRBV27
ASGNPGLAVYNEQF TRBD2 TRBV7-2
ASIYGNTEAF - TRBV7-9
DSSIMGAYNEQF - TRBV27
ASSLVVQLSSYNEQF - TRBV12-3/TRBV12-4
ASSSNQRLARETQY - TRBV7-9
ASSPREGRGYEQY - TRBV7-6
ASSPGTGKNEQF TRBD1 TRBV7-8